The rows below give T cell receptor beta chains drawn from one sample of a study of T-cell reconstitution after alpha-beta-depleted transplantation in children. MiXCR, applied by TCRdb to the PCR reads, yields one record per CDR3 protein. The table lists hundreds of thousands of distinct CDR3 sequences, about 15% of them singletons. The specimen comprised PBMCs from the stem cell graft donor, sampled from the stem cell graft. These receptors were taken from a human donor who donated a stem cell graft to a child with acute myeloid leukemia. Both conserved end residues are part of each CDR3. D genes are given only for firm matches. Size values are once, few and many counts, or a class for expanded clones, and some rows have none.

V: TRBV3-1; D: NA; size: once; J: TRBJ2-1; CDR3: CASSRLTRNEQFF; DNA: TGTGCCAGCAGCAGACTTACACGTAATGAGCAGTTCTTC
V: TRBV7-2; D: TRBD1; size: many; J: TRBJ1-6; CDR3: CASSPGDRVASPLHF; DNA: TGTGCCAGCAGCCCCGGAGACAGGGTTGCCTCACCCCTCCACTTT
V: TRBV7-8; D: TRBD2; size: few; J: TRBJ2-3; CDR3: CASSARERGFTDTQYF; DNA: TGTGCCAGCAGCGCTAGGGAGCGGGGGTTCACAGATACGCAGTATTTT
V: TRBV4-2; D: NA; size: many; J: TRBJ1-1; CDR3: CASSQSTAQNTEAFF; DNA: TGTGCCAGCAGCCAGTCGACAGCCCAGAACACTGAAGCTTTCTTT
V: TRBV7-6; D: NA; size: many; J: TRBJ1-4; CDR3: CASSPLTGGEKLFF; DNA: TGTGCCAGCAGCCCTCTAACCGGTGGAGAAAAACTGTTTTTT
V: TRBV20-1; D: NA; size: many; J: TRBJ2-3; CDR3: CSARDGDTQYF; DNA: TGCAGTGCTAGAGATGGCGATACGCAGTATTTT
V: TRBV6-1; D: NA; size: many; J: TRBJ2-6; CDR3: CASSEVPSGANVLTF; DNA: TGTGCCAGCAGTGAGGTCCCCTCTGGGGCCAACGTCCTGACTTTC
V: TRBV20-1; D: TRBD2; size: many; J: TRBJ2-3; CDR3: CSATTSGGTDTQYF; DNA: TGCAGTGCTACGACTAGCGGAGGCACAGATACGCAGTATTTT
V: TRBV24-1; D: NA; size: NA; J: TRBJ1-5; CDR3: CTTSVGGGRNQPQHF; DNA: TGTACCACCAGTGTAGGCGGGGGTCGCAATCAGCCCCAGCATTTT
V: TRBV7-2; D: NA; size: few; J: TRBJ2-5; CDR3: CASSSNSFGVETQYF; DNA: TGTGCCAGCAGCTCAAATAGCTTTGGGGTAGAGACCCAGTACTTC
V: TRBV20-1; D: NA; size: many; J: TRBJ1-6; CDR3: CSARTADGVNSPLHF; DNA: TGCAGTGCTAGGACGGCAGACGGGGTTAATTCACCCCTCCACTTT
V: TRBV20-1; D: NA; size: few; J: TRBJ1-5; CDR3: CSARDSPLQPQHF; DNA: TGCAGTGCTAGAGATTCCCCCCTCCAGCCCCAGCATTTT
V: TRBV29-1; D: NA; size: many; J: TRBJ1-1; CDR3: CSVEDQGGMNTEAFF; DNA: TGCAGCGTTGAAGATCAGGGCGGCATGAACACTGAAGCTTTCTTT
V: TRBV2; D: TRBD1; size: NA; J: TRBJ1-5; CDR3: CASSVVGTGSQPQHF; DNA: TGTGCCAGCAGTGTAGTTGGGACAGGGAGCCAGCCCCAGCATTTT
V: TRBV7-2; D: TRBD1; size: few; J: TRBJ1-4; CDR3: CASSLAGTGRPNEKLFF; DNA: TGTGCCAGCAGCTTAGCGGGGACAGGGCGCCCTAATGAAAAACTGTTTTTT
V: TRBV5-1; D: NA; size: few; J: TRBJ2-1; CDR3: CASSLPPRKEQFF; DNA: TGCGCCAGCAGCCTCCCACCCCGGAAGGAGCAGTTCTTC
V: TRBV20-1; D: TRBD1; size: many; J: TRBJ2-5; CDR3: CSARTGGRETQYF; DNA: TGCAGCGCACGCACAGGGGGCCGCGAGACCCAGTACTTC
V: TRBV29-1; D: NA; size: many; J: TRBJ1-2; CDR3: CSVAGESDGYTF; DNA: TGCAGCGTAGCAGGGGAATCGGATGGCTACACCTTC
V: TRBV24-1; D: TRBD2; size: few; J: TRBJ2-1; CDR3: CATSSASGGALEQFF; DNA: TGTGCCACCAGCAGTGCCAGCGGGGGGGCTCTTGAGCAGTTCTTC
V: TRBV25-1; D: TRBD2; size: many; J: TRBJ2-5; CDR3: CASSEYGSGETQYF; DNA: TGTGCCAGCAGTGAATATGGTAGCGGGGAGACCCAGTACTTC
V: TRBV20-1; D: TRBD2; size: few; J: TRBJ2-1; CDR3: CSARGLLAGGNDEQFF; DNA: TGCAGTGCTAGAGGGCTACTAGCGGGGGGTAATGATGAGCAGTTCTTC
V: TRBV13; D: TRBD1; size: many; J: TRBJ2-7; CDR3: CASSRDRGFEQYF; DNA: TGTGCCAGTTCCCGGGACAGGGGTTTCGAGCAGTACTTC
V: TRBV7-2; D: TRBD1; size: NA; J: TRBJ2-1; CDR3: CASLGGLSYNEQFF; DNA: TGTGCCAGCTTAGGGGGCCTCTCCTACAATGAGCAGTTCTTC
V: TRBV5-6; D: TRBD2; size: many; J: TRBJ2-5; CDR3: CASSPWTSGFTQYF; DNA: TGTGCCAGCAGCCCGTGGACTAGCGGGTTCACCCAGTACTTC
V: TRBV20-1; D: NA; size: few; J: TRBJ2-1; CDR3: CSASSRGNTYNEQFF; DNA: TGCAGTGCCTCTTCGAGGGGCAACACCTACAATGAGCAGTTCTTC
V: TRBV29-1; D: TRBD2; size: many; J: TRBJ2-1; CDR3: CSVDGPGLIKGNEQFF; DNA: TGCAGCGTTGACGGGCCGGGACTAATTAAGGGCAATGAGCAGTTCTTC
V: TRBV27; D: NA; size: many; J: TRBJ2-3; CDR3: CASTTAEGDTQYF; DNA: TGTGCCAGCACCACAGCGGAAGGAGATACGCAGTATTTT
V: TRBV5-1; D: TRBD1; size: few; J: TRBJ2-2; CDR3: CASSFDRAGELFF; DNA: TGCGCCAGCAGCTTTGACAGGGCCGGGGAGCTGTTTTTT
V: TRBV12-3/TRBV12-4; D: NA; size: few; J: TRBJ2-3; CDR3: CASSIRTELVAQYF; DNA: TGTGCCAGCAGCATTCGGACGGAGCTCGTAGCGCAGTATTTT
V: TRBV10-3; D: NA; size: NA; J: TRBJ1-1; CDR3: CAIMKDPMNTEAFF; DNA: TGTGCCATCATGAAGGACCCGATGAACACTGAAGCTTTCTTT
V: TRBV7-2; D: NA; size: many; J: TRBJ1-2; CDR3: CASSPRAGPYGYTF; DNA: TGTGCCAGCAGCCCGCGGGCAGGGCCCTATGGCTACACCTTC
V: TRBV16; D: NA; size: NA; J: TRBJ2-1; CDR3: CASSKQHRVQNEQFF; DNA: TGTGCCAGCAGCAAGCAGCACCGTGTGCAGAATGAGCAGTTCTTC
V: TRBV12-3/TRBV12-4; D: NA; size: NA; J: TRBJ1-1; CDR3: CASSTGLTEAFF; DNA: TGTGCCAGCAGTACAGGACTTACTGAAGCTTTCTTT
V: TRBV7-2; D: NA; size: many; J: TRBJ2-1; CDR3: CASSPLASSPYRNEQFF; DNA: TGTGCCAGCAGCCCACTCGCTTCTAGTCCTTACCGGAATGAGCAGTTCTTC
V: TRBV29-1; D: NA; size: many; J: TRBJ2-1; CDR3: CSVERGISYNEQFF; DNA: TGCAGCGTTGAAAGGGGGATCTCCTACAATGAGCAGTTCTTC
V: TRBV20-1; D: NA; size: many; J: TRBJ1-2; CDR3: CSARETNYGYTF; DNA: TGCAGTGCTAGGGAAACTAACTATGGCTACACCTTC
V: TRBV20-1; D: NA; size: many; J: TRBJ1-2; CDR3: CSARPRASNYGYTF; DNA: TGCAGTGCTAGGCCCAGGGCCTCTAACTATGGCTACACCTTC
V: TRBV5-1; D: TRBD1; size: few; J: TRBJ1-1; CDR3: CASSSQGDLTEAFF; DNA: TGCGCCAGCAGCTCTCAGGGGGACCTCACTGAAGCTTTCTTT
V: TRBV10-3; D: TRBD1; size: many; J: TRBJ2-7; CDR3: CATGTDNTYEQYF; DNA: TGTGCCACGGGGACAGATAACACCTACGAGCAGTACTTC
V: TRBV5-6; D: NA; size: NA; J: TRBJ2-4; CDR3: CASSLTGAKNIQYF; DNA: TGTGCCAGCAGCTTGACAGGGGCCAAAAACATTCAGTACTTC
V: TRBV20-1; D: NA; size: few; J: TRBJ2-1; CDR3: CSASDVDEQFF; DNA: TGCAGTGCTAGCGATGTGGATGAGCAGTTCTTC
V: TRBV20-1; D: NA; size: few; J: TRBJ1-1; CDR3: CSAREGGGQNTEAFF; DNA: TGCAGTGCTAGAGAAGGGGGGGGCCAGAACACTGAAGCTTTCTTT
V: TRBV20-1; D: NA; size: NA; J: TRBJ1-3; CDR3: CSANTLSGNTIYF; DNA: TGCAGTGCTAACACCCTCTCTGGAAACACCATATATTTT
V: TRBV7-9; D: TRBD2; size: few; J: TRBJ2-1; CDR3: CASRSVGGASYDEQFF; DNA: TGTGCCAGCAGGTCCGTGGGAGGGGCCTCCTACGATGAGCAGTTCTTC
V: TRBV4-3; D: TRBD2; size: few; J: TRBJ2-1; CDR3: CASSRGAGGYNEQFF; DNA: TGCGCCAGCAGCCGGGGTGCGGGGGGATACAATGAGCAGTTCTTC
V: TRBV28; D: NA; size: few; J: TRBJ1-6; CDR3: CASSPWQGRSPLHF; DNA: TGTGCCAGCAGTCCCTGGCAGGGCAGGTCACCCCTCCACTTT
V: TRBV20-1; D: NA; size: many; J: TRBJ1-1; CDR3: CSANERGDWNTEAFF; DNA: TGCAGTGCTAACGAGAGGGGGGACTGGAACACTGAAGCTTTCTTT
V: TRBV4-3; D: TRBD2; size: NA; J: TRBJ2-1; CDR3: CASSQPRRGFNEQFF; DNA: TGCGCCAGCAGCCAACCTCGGCGGGGGTTCAATGAGCAGTTCTTC
V: TRBV4-2; D: NA; size: many; J: TRBJ2-5; CDR3: CASSQDYFASETQYF; DNA: TGTGCCAGCAGCCAAGACTACTTTGCGTCAGAGACCCAGTACTTC
V: TRBV9; D: NA; size: NA; J: TRBJ2-1; CDR3: CASSVMGIRADNEQFF; DNA: TGTGCCAGCAGCGTTATGGGAATTAGGGCCGACAATGAGCAGTTCTTC
V: TRBV15; D: NA; size: many; J: TRBJ2-3; CDR3: CATSRGERGTDTQYF; DNA: TGTGCCACCAGCAGAGGGGAGAGGGGCACAGATACGCAGTATTTT
V: TRBV13; D: TRBD1; size: few; J: TRBJ2-1; CDR3: CASSLGTGLYNEQFF; DNA: TGTGCCAGCAGCTTAGGGACAGGGCTCTACAATGAGCAGTTCTTC
V: TRBV20-1; D: NA; size: many; J: TRBJ1-2; CDR3: CSARAGRVGYGYTF; DNA: TGCAGTGCTAGAGCCGGCCGGGTGGGCTATGGCTACACCTTC
V: TRBV30; D: NA; size: NA; J: TRBJ2-5; CDR3: CAWKPPWYQETQYF; DNA: TGTGCCTGGAAGCCTCCGTGGTACCAAGAGACCCAGTACTTC
V: TRBV4-3; D: NA; size: many; J: TRBJ1-1; CDR3: CASSQDGGNTEAFF; DNA: TGCGCCAGCAGCCAAGATGGGGGGAACACTGAAGCTTTCTTT
V: TRBV4-1; D: NA; size: NA; J: TRBJ2-1; CDR3: CASSQAEYNEQFF; DNA: TGCGCCAGCAGCCAAGCCGAGTACAATGAGCAGTTCTTC
V: TRBV6-1; D: TRBD2; size: NA; J: TRBJ2-3; CDR3: CASKTSGGVPLTDTQYF; DNA: TGTGCCAGCAAAACTAGCGGGGGGGTTCCTCTCACAGATACGCAGTATTTT
V: TRBV29-1; D: NA; size: few; J: TRBJ2-1; CDR3: CSVAEGVNNEQFF; DNA: TGCAGCGTTGCCGAGGGTGTGAACAATGAGCAGTTCTTC
V: TRBV6-5; D: TRBD2; size: NA; J: TRBJ2-2; CDR3: CASSYSKRRGDTGELFF; DNA: TGTGCCAGCAGTTACTCGAAGAGGCGGGGGGACACCGGGGAGCTGTTTTTT
V: TRBV11-3; D: NA; size: NA; J: TRBJ2-1; CDR3: CASSADRQLYNEQFF; DNA: TGTGCCAGCAGCGCTGACAGGCAGCTTTACAATGAGCAGTTCTTC